This TCR beta chain emerged from a study of regulatory T cells in long-lasting Graves disease. Study-wide results and caveats: Lower TCR diversity characterized persistent Graves' patients relative to newly diagnosed patients. Among the persistent patients, fewer than 3,000 public clonotypes were shared, more than the 950 to 1,000 shared among new patients.

This clonotype was seen a few times. The antigen remains unidentified. Time point defined: newly diagnosed GD, antithyroid drugs for less than 3 months. After RNA was extracted from PBMCs, the TCR library was made from it. Through Arm-PCR of CDR3 regions and iRepertoire HTBI primers, TCR beta libraries were built. Via MiXCR, TCRdb re-called the multiplex PCR reads, giving one row per CDR3 protein. The sample records about 400,000 distinct CDR3 sequences, roughly 17% being singletons. In addition, the sample was reused for a study of T cells in Graves' hyperthyroidism and ophthalmopathy. That report adds: Pregnant or lactating patients were excluded, as were those with uncontrolled infection or other autoimmune disease.

The source material was peripheral blood mononuclear cells (PBMCs), sampled at new diagnosis, from a patient treated with antithyroid drugs. The receptor was isolated from a woman in her late teens or twenties with Graves disease.

Here the CDR3 reads CASSLETIRDYGYTF. CDR3 coding DNA: TGTGCCAGCAGCTTGGAGACAATCCGGGATTATGGCTACACCTTC. The chain employs TRBV5-5 and TRBJ1-2; D is undetermined. This CDR3 is built from 15 residues. Germline CDR1 is SGHKS and CDR2 is YYEKEE (reference sequence). Trimming took off 0 bases at V and 5 bases at J, with 14 bases between the two ends. Looking up the rest from reference TRBV5-5 and TRBJ1-2 gives the full variable domain: DAGVTQSPTHLIKTRGQQVTLRCSPISGHKSVSWYQQVLGQGPQFIFQYYEKEERGRGNFPDRFSARQFPNYSSELNVNALLLGDSALYLCASSLETIRDYGYTFGSGTRLTVV.